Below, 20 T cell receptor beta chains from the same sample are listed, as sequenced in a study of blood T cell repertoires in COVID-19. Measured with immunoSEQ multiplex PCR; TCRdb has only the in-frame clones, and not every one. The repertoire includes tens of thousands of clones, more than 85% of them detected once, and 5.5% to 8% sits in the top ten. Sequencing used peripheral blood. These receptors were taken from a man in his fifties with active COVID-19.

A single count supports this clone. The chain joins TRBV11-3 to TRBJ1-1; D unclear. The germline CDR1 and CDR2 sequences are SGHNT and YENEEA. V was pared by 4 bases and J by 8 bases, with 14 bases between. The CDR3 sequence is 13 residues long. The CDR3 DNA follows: TGTGCCAGCAGCTCTTTCCCAGGTGAGGAAGCTTTCTTT. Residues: CASSSFPGEEAFF.

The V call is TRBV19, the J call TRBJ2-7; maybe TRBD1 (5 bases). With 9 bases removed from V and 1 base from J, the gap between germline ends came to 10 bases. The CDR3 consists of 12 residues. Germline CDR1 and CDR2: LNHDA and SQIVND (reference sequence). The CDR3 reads CASNYRSYEQYF. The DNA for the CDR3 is TGTGCCAGCAATTACAGGTCCTACGAGCAGTACTTC.

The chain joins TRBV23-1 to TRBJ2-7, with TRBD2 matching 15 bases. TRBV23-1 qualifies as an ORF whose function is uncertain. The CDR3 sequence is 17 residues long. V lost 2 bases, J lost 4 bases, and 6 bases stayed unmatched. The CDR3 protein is CASSQPGLAGGGYEQYF. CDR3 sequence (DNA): TGCGCCAGCAGTCAACCGGGACTAGCGGGAGGTGGATACGAGCAGTACTTC.

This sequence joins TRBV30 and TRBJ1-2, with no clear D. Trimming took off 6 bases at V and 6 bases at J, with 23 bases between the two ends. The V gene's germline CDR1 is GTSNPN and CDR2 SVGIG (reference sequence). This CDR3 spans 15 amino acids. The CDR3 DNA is TGTGCCTGCGGTAAGGACGGGGAGAGAGTACATGGCTACACCTTC. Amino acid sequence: CACGKDGERVHGYTF.

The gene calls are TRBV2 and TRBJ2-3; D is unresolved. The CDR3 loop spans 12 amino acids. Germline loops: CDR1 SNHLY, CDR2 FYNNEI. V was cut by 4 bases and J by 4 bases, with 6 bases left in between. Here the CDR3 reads CASSGQSDTQYF. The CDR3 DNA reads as TGTGCCAGCAGTGGCCAGTCAGATACGCAGTATTTT.

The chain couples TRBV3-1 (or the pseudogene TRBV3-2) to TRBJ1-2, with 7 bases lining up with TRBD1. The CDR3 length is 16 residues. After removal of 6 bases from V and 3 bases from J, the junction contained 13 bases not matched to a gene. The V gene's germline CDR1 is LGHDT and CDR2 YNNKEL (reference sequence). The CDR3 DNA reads TGTGCCAGCAGACTTTTTGCAGGGGGAATGGACTATGGCTACACCTTC. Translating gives CASRLFAGGMDYGYTF.

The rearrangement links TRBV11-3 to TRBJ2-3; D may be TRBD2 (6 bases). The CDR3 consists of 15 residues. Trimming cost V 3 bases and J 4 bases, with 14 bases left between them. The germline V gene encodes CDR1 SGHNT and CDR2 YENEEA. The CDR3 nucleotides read TGTGCCAGCAGCTTGGGAGGCGGGTGGGCAGATACGCAGTATTTT. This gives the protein CASSLGGGWADTQYF. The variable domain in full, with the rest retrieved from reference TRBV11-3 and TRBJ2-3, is EAGVVQSPRYKIIEKKQPVAFWCNPISGHNTLYWYLQNLGQGPELLIRYENEEAVDDSQLPKDRFSAERLKGVDSTLKIQPAELGDSAVYLCASSLGGGWADTQYFGPGTRLTVL.

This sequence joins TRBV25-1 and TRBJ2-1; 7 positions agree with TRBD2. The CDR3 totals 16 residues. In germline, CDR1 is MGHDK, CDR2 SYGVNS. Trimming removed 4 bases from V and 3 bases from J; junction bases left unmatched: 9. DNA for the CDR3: TGTGCCAGCAGTGGACGCCTGGGGGGGAACTACAATGAGCAGTTCTTC. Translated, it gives CASSGRLGGNYNEQFF.

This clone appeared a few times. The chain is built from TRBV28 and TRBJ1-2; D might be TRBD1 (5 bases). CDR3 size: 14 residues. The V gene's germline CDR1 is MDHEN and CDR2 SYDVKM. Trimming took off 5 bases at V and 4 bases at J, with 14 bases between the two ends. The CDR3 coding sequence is TGTGCCAGCAGTCCCCTACAGGAGCGCTATGGCTACACCTTC. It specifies CASSPLQERYGYTF.

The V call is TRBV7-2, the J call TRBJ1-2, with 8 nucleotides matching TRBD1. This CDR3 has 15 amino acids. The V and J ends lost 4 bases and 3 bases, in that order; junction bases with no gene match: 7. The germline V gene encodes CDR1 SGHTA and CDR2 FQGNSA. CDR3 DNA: TGTGCCAGCAGCTCAATTCAGGGGGCTTACTATGGCTACACCTTC. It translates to CASSSIQGAYYGYTF.

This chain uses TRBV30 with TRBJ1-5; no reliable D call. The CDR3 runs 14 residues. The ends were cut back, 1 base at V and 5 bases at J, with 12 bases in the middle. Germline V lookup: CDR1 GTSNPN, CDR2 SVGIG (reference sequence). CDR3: CAWSGGQWDQPQHF. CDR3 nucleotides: TGTGCCTGGAGTGGCGGCCAGTGGGATCAGCCCCAGCATTTT.

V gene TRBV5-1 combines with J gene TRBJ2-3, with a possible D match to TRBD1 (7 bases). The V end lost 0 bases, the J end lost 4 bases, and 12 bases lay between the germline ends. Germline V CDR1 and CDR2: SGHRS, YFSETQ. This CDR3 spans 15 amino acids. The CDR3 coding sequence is TGCGCCAGCAGCTTGGGCGACAGGGAGGCAGATACGCAGTATTTT. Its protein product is CASSLGDREADTQYF.

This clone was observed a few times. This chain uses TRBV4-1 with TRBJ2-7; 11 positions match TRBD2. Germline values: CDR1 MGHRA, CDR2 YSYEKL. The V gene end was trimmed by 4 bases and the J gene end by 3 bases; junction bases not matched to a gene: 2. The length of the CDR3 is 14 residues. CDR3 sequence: CASSPGLAGYEQYF. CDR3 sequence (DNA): TGCGCCAGCAGCCCTGGACTAGCGGGCTACGAGCAGTACTTC.

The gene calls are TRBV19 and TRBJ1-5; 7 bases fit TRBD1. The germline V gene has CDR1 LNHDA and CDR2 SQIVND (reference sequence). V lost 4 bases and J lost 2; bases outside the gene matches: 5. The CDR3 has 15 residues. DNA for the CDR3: TGTGCCAGTAGTAATAGGGGGCGCGGCAATCAGCCCCAGCATTTT. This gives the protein CASSNRGRGNQPQHF.

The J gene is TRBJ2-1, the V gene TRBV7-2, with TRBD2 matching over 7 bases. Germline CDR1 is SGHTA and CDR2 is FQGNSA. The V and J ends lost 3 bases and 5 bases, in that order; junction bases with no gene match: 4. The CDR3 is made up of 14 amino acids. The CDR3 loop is CASSFRLADNEQFF. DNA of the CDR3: TGTGCCAGCAGCTTTAGGCTAGCGGACAATGAGCAGTTCTTC.

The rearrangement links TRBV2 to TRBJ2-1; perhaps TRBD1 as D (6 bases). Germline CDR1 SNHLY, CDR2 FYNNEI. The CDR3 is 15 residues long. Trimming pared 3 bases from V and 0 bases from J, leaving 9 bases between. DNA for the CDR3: TGTGCCAGCAGTGAGAGGGGGAGCTCCTACAATGAGCAGTTCTTC. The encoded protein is CASSERGSSYNEQFF.

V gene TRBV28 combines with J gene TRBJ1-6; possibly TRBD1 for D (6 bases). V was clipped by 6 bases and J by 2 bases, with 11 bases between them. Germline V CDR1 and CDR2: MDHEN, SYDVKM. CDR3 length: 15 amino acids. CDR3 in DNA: TGTGCCAGCAGCGCAGGGGTGCCCTATAATTCACCCCTCCACTTT. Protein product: CASSAGVPYNSPLHF.

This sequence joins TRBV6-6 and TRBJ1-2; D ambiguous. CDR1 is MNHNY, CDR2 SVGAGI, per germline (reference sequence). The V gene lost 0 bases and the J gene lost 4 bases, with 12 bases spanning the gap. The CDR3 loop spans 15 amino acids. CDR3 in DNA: TGTGCCAGCAGTTACTCGCGGGGTCTGGGCTATGGCTACACCTTC. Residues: CASSYSRGLGYGYTF.

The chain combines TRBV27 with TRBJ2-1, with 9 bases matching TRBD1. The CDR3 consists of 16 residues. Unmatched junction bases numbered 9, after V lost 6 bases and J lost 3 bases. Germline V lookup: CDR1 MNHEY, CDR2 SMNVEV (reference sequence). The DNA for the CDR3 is TGTGCCAGCAGCGAGGGGGACAGGGACTACTACAATGAGCAGTTCTTC. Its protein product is CASSEGDRDYYNEQFF.

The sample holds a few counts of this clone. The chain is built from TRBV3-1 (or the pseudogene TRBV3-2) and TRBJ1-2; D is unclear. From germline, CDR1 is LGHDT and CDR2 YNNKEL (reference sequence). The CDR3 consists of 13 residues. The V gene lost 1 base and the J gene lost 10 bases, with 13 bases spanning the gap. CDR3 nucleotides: TGTGCCAGCAGCCAAGTAAGCGAAGCGGCCTACACCTTC. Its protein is CASSQVSEAAYTF.